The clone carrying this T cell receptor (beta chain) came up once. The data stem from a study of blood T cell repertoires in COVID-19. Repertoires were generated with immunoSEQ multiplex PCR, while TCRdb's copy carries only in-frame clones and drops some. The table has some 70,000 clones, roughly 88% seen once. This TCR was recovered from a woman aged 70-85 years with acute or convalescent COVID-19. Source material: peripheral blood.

This CDR3 is CASSQGGLAGVIGELFF. The CDR3 nucleotides are TGTGCCAGCAGCCAAGGTGGACTAGCGGGAGTTATCGGGGAGCTGTTTTTT. J is TRBJ2-2 and V is TRBV14; TRBD2 agrees at 13 bases. The V gene's germline CDR1 is SGHDN and CDR2 FVKESK. V shed 1 base and J 7 bases; nucleotides not matched to a gene: 6. CDR3 length: 17 amino acids.